The following is a T cell receptor beta chain sequence with its context. The germline V gene encodes CDR1 MNHEY and CDR2 SMNVEV (reference sequence). The CDR3 length is 18 residues. Deletions cut 0 bases from V and 2 bases from J, with 18 bases between. Generated by immunoSEQ multiplex PCR, the TCRdb table keeps only in-frame clones and is missing some. The repertoire holds over 400,000 clones, with approximately 85% as singletons. These data belong to a study of blood T cell repertoires in COVID-19. The chain joins TRBV27 to TRBJ2-3; D uncertain. This receptor was obtained from a human donor in a cohort sampled during active COVID-19. Sequenced material: peripheral blood. As DNA, the CDR3 is TGTGCCAGCAGTTTATCCCCTTTGACAACTTTTTACACAGATACGCAGTATTTT. This gives the protein CASSLSPLTTFYTDTQYF.